The clone carrying this TCR beta chain has more than one count but fewer than ten. Antigen: not known. CDR1 and CDR2 from the germline V gene are SEHNR and FQNEAQ (reference sequence). Trimming removed 4 bases from V and 0 bases from J, with 16 bases in between. CDR3 length: 17 amino acids. The entry originates in a study of T cell responses to AZD1222 COVID-19 vaccine. This table comes from immunoSEQ multiplex PCR, and its TCRdb copy is limited to in-frame clones, with some not included. The sample records 140,000 or so clones, 88% being singletons. General study results and limits: Spike-specific TCR breadth and depth both grew after two AZD1222 doses. Close to half of spike-specific TCRs reportedly recognize unmutated variant regions. White British ancestry dominated among donors, who included more females, and clonal diversity was possibly underestimated. Spike regions recognized by vaccine-associated CD4 TCRs spanned the protein, led by 160-218 and 743-854.

The origin of this receptor is an adult who received the AZD1222 COVID-19 vaccine. J is TRBJ1-3 and V is TRBV7-9; TRBD1 might be the D (6 bases). This specimen consisted of peripheral blood, obtained 28 days after the second AZD1222 dose. In DNA, the CDR3 is TGTGCCAGCAGCTCGGGAAGGACAGCTCGCTCTGGAAACACCATATATTTT. The encoded protein is CASSSGRTARSGNTIYF.